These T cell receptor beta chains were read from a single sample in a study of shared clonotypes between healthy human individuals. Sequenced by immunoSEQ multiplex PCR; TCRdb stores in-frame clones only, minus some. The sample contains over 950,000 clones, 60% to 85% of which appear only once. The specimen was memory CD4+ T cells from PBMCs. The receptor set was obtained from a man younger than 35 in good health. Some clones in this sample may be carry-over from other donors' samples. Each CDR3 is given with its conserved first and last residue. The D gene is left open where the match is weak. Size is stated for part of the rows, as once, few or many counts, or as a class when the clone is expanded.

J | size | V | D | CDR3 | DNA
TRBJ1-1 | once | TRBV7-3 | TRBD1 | CASSPGGANTEAFF | TGTGCCAGCAGCCCAGGGGGAGCTAACACTGAAGCTTTCTTT
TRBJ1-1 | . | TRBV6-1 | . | CASLEGVDTEAFF | TGTGCCAGCCTAGAGGGAGTTGACACTGAAGCTTTCTTT
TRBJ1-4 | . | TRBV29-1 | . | CSVEVATNEKLFF | TGCAGCGTTGAAGTTGCAACTAATGAAAAACTGTTTTTT
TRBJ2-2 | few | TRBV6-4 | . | CASSDSDRHTWELFF | TGTGCCAGCAGTGACTCGGACAGACACACCTGGGAGCTGTTTTTT
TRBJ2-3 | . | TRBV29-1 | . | CSGTPTGTDTQYF | TGCAGCGGTACGCCTACTGGCACAGATACGCAGTATTTT
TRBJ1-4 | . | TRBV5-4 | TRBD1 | CASSLGQGDEKLFF | TGTGCCAGCAGCTTGGGGCAGGGGGATGAAAAACTGTTTTTT
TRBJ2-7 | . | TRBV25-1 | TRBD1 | CASRPDRVTYEQYF | TGTGCCAGCAGGCCGGACAGGGTTACCTACGAGCAGTACTTC
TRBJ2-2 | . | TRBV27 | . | CASSPYLRHPWGTGELFF | TGTGCCAGCAGTCCCTACCTGAGACACCCGTGGGGCACCGGGGAGCTGTTTTTT
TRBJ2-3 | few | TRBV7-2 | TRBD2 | CASSLATSGVTDTQYF | TGTGCCAGCAGCTTAGCGACTAGCGGGGTCACAGATACGCAGTATTTT
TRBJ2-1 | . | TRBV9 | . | CASSVARGGYNEQFF | TGTGCCAGCAGCGTAGCTCGAGGCGGGTACAATGAGCAGTTCTTC
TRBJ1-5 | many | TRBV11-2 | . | CASSFGRNQPQHF | TGTGCCAGCAGCTTTGGACGCAATCAGCCCCAGCATTTT
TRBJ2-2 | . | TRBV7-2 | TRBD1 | CASSPGTGLTGELFF | TGTGCCAGCAGCCCAGGGACAGGGTTGACCGGGGAGCTGTTTTTT
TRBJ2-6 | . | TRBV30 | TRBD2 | CAWSKPGGPSGANVLTF | TGTGCCTGGAGTAAACCGGGAGGGCCCTCTGGGGCCAACGTCCTGACTTTC
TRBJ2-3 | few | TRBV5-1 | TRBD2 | CASSHPGTSGRGSFGTDTQYF | TGCGCCAGCAGCCACCCCGGGACTAGCGGGAGAGGGTCGTTCGGCACAGATACGCAGTATTTT
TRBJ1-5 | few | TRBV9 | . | CASSRGPLPDWHQPQHF | TGTGCCAGCAGCCGTGGACCGCTGCCCGACTGGCATCAGCCCCAGCATTTT
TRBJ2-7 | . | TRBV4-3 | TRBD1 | CASSQNAGTGDEQYF | TGCGCCAGCAGCCAGAACGCCGGGACAGGGGACGAGCAGTACTTC
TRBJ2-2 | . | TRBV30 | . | CAWSGGVNTGELFF | TGTGCCTGGAGTGGGGGGGTGAACACCGGGGAGCTGTTTTTT
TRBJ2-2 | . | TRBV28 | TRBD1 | CASREATSGTGFRELFF | TGTGCCAGCAGAGAGGCAACCTCCGGGACAGGGTTTCGGGAGCTGTTTTTT
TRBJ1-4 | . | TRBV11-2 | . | CASSLGQGLGEKLFF | TGTGCCAGCAGCTTAGGCCAGGGTCTGGGTGAAAAACTGTTTTTT
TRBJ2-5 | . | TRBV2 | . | CASSDVGGETQYF | TGTGCCAGCAGTGATGTAGGGGGGGAGACCCAGTACTTC
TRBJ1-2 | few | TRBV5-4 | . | CASSFGDPPYGYTF | TGTGCCAGCAGCTTTGGGGACCCCCCCTATGGCTACACCTTC
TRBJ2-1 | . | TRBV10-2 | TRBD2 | CASTAGTSTYNEQFF | TGCGCCAGCACAGCGGGGACTTCGACCTACAATGAGCAGTTCTTC
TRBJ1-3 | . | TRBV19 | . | CASRTTASLYF | TGTGCCAGTAGGACGACAGCCTCCCTGTATTTT
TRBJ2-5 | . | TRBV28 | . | CASSEKDGYQETQYF | TGTGCCAGCAGTGAGAAGGACGGTTACCAAGAGACCCAGTACTTC
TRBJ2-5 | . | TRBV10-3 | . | CAIYPPQETQYF | TGTGCCATCTACCCCCCACAAGAGACCCAGTACTTC
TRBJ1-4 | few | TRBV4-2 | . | CASSQAQATGGEKLFF | TGTGCCAGCAGCCAAGCGCAGGCCACTGGGGGGGAAAAACTGTTTTTT
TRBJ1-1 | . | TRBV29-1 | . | CSVGELGAEAFF | TGCAGCGTGGGAGAACTAGGCGCTGAAGCTTTCTTT
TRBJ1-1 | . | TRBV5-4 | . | CASSSQTGGNTEAFF | TGTGCCAGCAGCTCCCAGACAGGCGGGAACACTGAAGCTTTCTTT
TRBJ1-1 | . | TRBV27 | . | CASSQLGGYTEAFF | TGTGCCAGCAGTCAGTTAGGGGGTTACACTGAAGCTTTCTTT
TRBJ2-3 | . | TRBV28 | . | CASGFGGSTDTQYF | TGTGCCAGCGGGTTTGGCGGAAGCACAGATACGCAGTATTTT
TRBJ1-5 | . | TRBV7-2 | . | CASSLPGPSQPQHF | TGTGCCAGCAGCCTACCCGGGCCCAGCCAGCCCCAGCATTTT
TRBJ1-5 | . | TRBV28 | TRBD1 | CASTRKTTGKNQPQHF | TGTGCCAGCACCCGTAAGACGACAGGGAAGAATCAGCCCCAGCATTTT
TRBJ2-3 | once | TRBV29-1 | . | CSAVPILGGTDTQYF | TGCAGCGCCGTACCGATCCTGGGTGGCACAGATACGCAGTATTTT
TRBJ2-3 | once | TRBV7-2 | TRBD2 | CASSLAGAEGDTQYF | TGTGCCAGCAGTCTAGCGGGAGCGGAAGGAGATACGCAGTATTTT
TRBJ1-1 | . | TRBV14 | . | CASSPRLIGEAFF | TGTGCCAGCAGCCCAAGATTGATCGGTGAAGCTTTCTTT
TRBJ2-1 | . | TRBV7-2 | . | CASSLRRGGTYNEQFF | TGTGCCAGCAGCTTACGACGCGGGGGCACCTACAATGAGCAGTTCTTC
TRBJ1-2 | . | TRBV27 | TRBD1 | CASSFAGGANYGYTF | TGTGCCAGCAGTTTCGCAGGGGGAGCTAACTATGGCTACACCTTC
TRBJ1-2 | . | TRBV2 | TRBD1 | CASSGTGLYGYTF | TGTGCCAGCAGCGGGACAGGGCTCTATGGCTACACCTTC
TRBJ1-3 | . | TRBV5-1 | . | CASRPGLHSGNTIYF | TGCGCCAGCAGGCCGGGGTTACACTCTGGAAACACCATATATTTT
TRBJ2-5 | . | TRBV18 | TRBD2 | CASSSPRTSGQETQYF | TGTGCCAGCTCGTCACCCCGGACTAGCGGTCAAGAGACCCAGTACTTC
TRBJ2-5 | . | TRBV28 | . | CATTPGLIETETQYF | TGTGCCACTACACCCGGACTAATCGAGACGGAGACCCAGTACTTC
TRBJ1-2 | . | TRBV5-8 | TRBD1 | CASSFSGGINGYTF | TGTGCCAGCAGCTTTTCAGGGGGGATCAATGGCTACACCTTC
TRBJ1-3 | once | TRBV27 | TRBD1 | CASSFRATGVTRNTIYF | TGTGCCAGCAGTTTTCGGGCCACAGGGGTTACTAGAAACACCATATATTTT